This entry describes one T cell receptor (beta chain). The trim removed 4 bases at V and 6 bases at J, leaving 7 bases unmatched. From germline, CDR1 is SGDLS and CDR2 YYNGEE. This CDR3 comprises 15 residues. Profiled with immunoSEQ multiplex PCR; TCRdb holds only in-frame clones, not every one. The top ten clones hold roughly 1.1% of a sample with about 170,000 clones, under 85% of them seen once. The data are from a study of blood T cell repertoires in COVID-19. Looking at the study overall: The samples span acute and convalescent COVID-19 from the United States, Italy and Spain. T cells, B-cell-depleted T cells, or PBMCs supplied cDNA or gDNA.

The V gene is TRBV9, the J gene TRBJ2-1; 10 nucleotides line up with TRBD1. The sample was peripheral blood. This receptor was identified in a man aged 60 to 69 who had recovered from COVID-19. The CDR3 protein is CASSFRDRGINEQFF. The CDR3 DNA follows: TGTGCCAGCAGCTTCCGGGACAGGGGCATCAATGAGCAGTTCTTC.